A single sample is the source of the 5 T cell receptor beta chains below, sequenced in a study of blood T cell repertoires in COVID-19. Some clones are missing from TCRdb's copy, which holds only in-frame ones; the method was immunoSEQ multiplex PCR. The data contain 80,000 to 95,000 clones, roughly 79% of them singletons. Sequenced material: peripheral blood. These receptors came from an elderly woman with acute or convalescent COVID-19.

The J gene is TRBJ2-2, the V gene TRBV11-3; D may be TRBD1 (5 bases). The V end was cut by 3 bases, the J end by 5 bases, with 7 bases between. The length of the CDR3 is 13 residues. Looked up from germline, CDR1 is SGHNT and CDR2 is YENEEA. CDR3 sequence (DNA): TGTGCCAGCAGCTTGACAGCTACCGGGGAGCTGTTTTTT. It translates to CASSLTATGELFF. The full variable domain, completed using reference TRBV11-3 and TRBJ2-2, is EAGVVQSPRYKIIEKKQPVAFWCNPISGHNTLYWYLQNLGQGPELLIRYENEEAVDDSQLPKDRFSAERLKGVDSTLKIQPAELGDSAVYLCASSLTATGELFFGEGSRLTVL.

The rearrangement uses TRBV7-2 and TRBJ1-6; D is possibly TRBD1 (5 bases). V was shortened by 5 bases and J by 10 bases, with 12 bases between the two germline ends. The CDR3 spans 13 residues. The germline V gene encodes CDR1 SGHTA and CDR2 FQGNSA. The CDR3 DNA reads as TGTGCCAGCAGCCAGCAGGGTTACTCACCCCTCCACTTT. This gives the protein CASSQQGYSPLHF.

V is TRBV12-3 or TRBV12-4 and J is TRBJ1-6; 7 bases line up with TRBD1. The J segment lost 5 bases and the V segment lost 10 bases, leaving 5 bases of the junction unmatched. This CDR3 has 13 amino acids. CDR3 nucleotides: TGTGCCATCCGGGACAGCCATAATTCACCCCTCCACTTT. This gives the protein CAIRDSHNSPLHF.

Only one count was recorded for this clone. The rearrangement uses TRBV6-1 and TRBJ1-2, with no clear D. The CDR3 is made up of 13 amino acids. V was pared by 2 bases and J by 8 bases, with 12 bases between. The germline gives CDR1 MNHNS, CDR2 SASEGT. CDR3 amino acids: CASSENPGWGYTF. The CDR3, as DNA: TGTGCCAGCAGTGAAAATCCGGGGTGGGGCTACACCTTC.

The chain employs TRBV24-1 and TRBJ1-3; 8 bases agree with TRBD1. Per the germline V gene, CDR1 is KGHDR and CDR2 is SFDVKD. CDR3 length: 17 amino acids. Trimming at V came to 4 bases and at J to 0 bases, leaving 7 bases not matched to a gene. The CDR3 DNA reads TGTGCCACCAGTGACTCCCGGACAGGGAGCTCTGGAAACACCATATATTTT. Encoded protein: CATSDSRTGSSGNTIYF.